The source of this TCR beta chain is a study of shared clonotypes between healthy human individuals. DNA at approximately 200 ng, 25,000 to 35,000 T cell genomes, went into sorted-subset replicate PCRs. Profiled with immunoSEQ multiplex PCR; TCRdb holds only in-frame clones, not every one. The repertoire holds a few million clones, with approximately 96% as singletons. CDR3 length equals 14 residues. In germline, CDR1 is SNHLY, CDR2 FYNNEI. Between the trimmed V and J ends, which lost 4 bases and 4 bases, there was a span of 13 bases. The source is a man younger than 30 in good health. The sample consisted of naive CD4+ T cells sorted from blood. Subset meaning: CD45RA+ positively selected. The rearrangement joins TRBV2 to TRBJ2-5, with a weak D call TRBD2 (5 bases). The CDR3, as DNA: TGTGCCAGCAGTGGGTTTAGCGCGAGAGAGACCCAGTACTTC. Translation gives CASSGFSARETQYF.